This T cell receptor (beta chain) comes out of a study of early T cells in non-severe SARS-CoV-2 infection (dated by TCRdb to the early 2020s). For the wider study: Because TCR sequencing was done on bulk RNA from unsorted whole blood, the alpha and beta chains could not be paired.

Turning to this clonotype: Its antigen has not been determined. One base away there is no much larger clone; base qualities are not given.

The CDR3 has 13 amino acids, counting the end cysteine and phenylalanine. The CDR3 DNA has 39 bases and is translated from base 1. V is reduced by 0 bases and J by 8 bases, leaving a spacing of 10 bases between them. The germline V gene yields LGHNA for CDR1 and YNFKEQ for CDR2. General findings and caveats noted by the study authors: Matching against VDJdb was skewed toward anti-spike CD8 responses, likely underestimated virus-specific expansions, and missed private and CD4 specificities.

The library was made by 5' RACE. The run used a NextSeq 500. Unique molecular identifiers were attached to individual cDNA molecules in the TCR library protocol so that sequencing error and PCR bias could be corrected. Both TCR alpha and beta chains were sequenced, and tight co-correlation was observed between alpha and beta sequence abundances in each sample. The paper's data handling went like this. Decombinator V4 was used to annotate TCR sequences for V gene, J gene and CDR3. TCRs were defined as expanded if a significant change between any two time points was detected under a Poisson model with p below 0.0001. TCR abundances were normalised to the total number of TCRs sequenced per sample and expressed as counts per million. TRAV1-2 paired with TRAJ12, TRAJ20 or TRAJ33 defined MAIT TCRs, while TRAV10 paired with TRAJ18 defined iNKT TCRs. VDJdb, accessed 1 November 2021, was searched for CMV, EBV and SARS-CoV-2 annotated TCRs, with TCRs annotated for multiple antigens excluded. TCRdb cleaned the public reads at Q25 with fastp, built clones with MiXCR and kept in-frame beta chains. Each record represents a unique CDR3 protein, reported with the most common genes and DNA among its rows. The V and J calls and clone size come from TCRdb's table, not from the authors' own analysis. Recorded for this sample are about 110,000 distinct CDR3 sequences; around an eighth of them occurred a single time. The leading ten clones occupy 3% to 3.5% of the sample.

Set within a cohort of healthcare workers in London, UK, this nested case-control study involved weekly PCR testing of nasopharyngeal swabs along with blood sampling. Healthcare workers were recruited during the week of the UK lockdown, between 23 and 31 March 2020, and followed weekly for up to roughly 15 weeks. The clonotype was recovered from an adult who was a healthcare worker with PCR-confirmed SARS-CoV-2 infection or an uninfected control (not recorded which). The sample was whole blood. This receptor chain uses TRBV4-2 and TRBJ1-1; tentative D gene TRBD1, with 5 bases matching. The nucleotide sequence reads TGTGCCAGCAGCCAAGAGGTGTGGGGGGAAGCTTTCTTT. Translated, this gives CASSQEVWGEAFF.